This T cell receptor (beta chain) was captured by sequencing in a study of response to subunit inactivated influenza vaccine. TCRdb re-derived calls from the RT-PCR reads in MiXCR, one entry per CDR3 protein. Of about 700,000 distinct CDR3 sequences listed, roughly 15% are singletons. CDR1 LGHNA and CDR2 YNFKEQ come from the germline V gene. The V gene end was trimmed by 0 bases and the J gene end by 0 bases; junction bases not matched to a gene: 10. This CDR3 region has 19 residues. The sequence came from a man aged 50 to 59 who received an inactivated influenza vaccine. Sequenced material: PBMCs from blood, taken roughly 15 days before vaccination. V is TRBV4-2 and J is TRBJ2-7, with TRBD2 matching 11 bases. For the CDR3, the DNA is TGTGCCAGCAGCCAAGATTTGAGTAGCGGGGGGGGGAGCTCCTACGAGCAGTACTTC. This gives the protein CASSQDLSSGGGSSYEQYF.